The entry below describes one TCR beta chain. The antigen remains unidentified. Germline assignment: CDR1 ENHRY and CDR2 SYGVKD. The CDR3 extends over 12 amino acids. V dropped 0 bases and J dropped 7 bases, with 7 bases sitting between them. TCR beta CDR3 regions were amplified from RNA transcripts. Researchers ran a first-round RT-PCR on the TCR CDR3 using the HTBI primer set. In TCRdb, the multiplex PCR reads were re-called with MiXCR into one record per CDR3 protein. There are nearly 750,000 distinct CDR3 sequences in the sample; roughly 32% occur only once, and around 29% lies in the top ten. This record comes from a study of T cells in Graves' hyperthyroidism and ophthalmopathy. Study-wide findings and caveats: Separating ophthalmopathy from stable hyperthyroidism was achieved by a 13 V-J model.

Patients with uncontrolled infections, other autoimmune diseases, pregnancy or lactation were excluded. Orbital computed tomography and thyroid ultrasound, together with serum TRAb and thyroxine and clinical symptoms, were used for diagnoses. This clonotype originated in a woman aged 40-49 years with Graves' hyperthyroidism. The material sequenced was blood. The rearrangement links TRBV10-3 to TRBJ2-7; D not certain. CDR3 sequence (DNA): TGTGCCATCAGTGAGTCATCCCATGAGCAGTACTTC. This encodes CAISESSHEQYF.